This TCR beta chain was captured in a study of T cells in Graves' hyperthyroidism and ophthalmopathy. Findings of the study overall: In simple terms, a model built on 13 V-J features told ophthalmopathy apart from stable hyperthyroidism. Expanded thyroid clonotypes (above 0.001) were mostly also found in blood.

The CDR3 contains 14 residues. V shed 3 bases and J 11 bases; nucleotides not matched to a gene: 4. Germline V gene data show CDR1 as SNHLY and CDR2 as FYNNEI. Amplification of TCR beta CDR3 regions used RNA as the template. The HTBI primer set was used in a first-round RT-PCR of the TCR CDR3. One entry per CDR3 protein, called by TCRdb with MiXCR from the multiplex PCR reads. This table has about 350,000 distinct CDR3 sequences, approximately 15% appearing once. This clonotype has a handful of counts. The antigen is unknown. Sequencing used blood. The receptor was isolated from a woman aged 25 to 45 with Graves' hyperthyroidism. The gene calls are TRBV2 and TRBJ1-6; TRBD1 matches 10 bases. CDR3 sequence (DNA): TGTGCCAGCAGTGATGGACAGGGGGGGCCACCCCTCCACTTT. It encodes CASSDGQGGPPLHF.